This T cell receptor beta chain stems from a study of response to subunit inactivated influenza vaccine. General observations from the study: There was a suggestion from the authors that each seasonal influenza vaccination recruits few new T cells.

Germline assignment: CDR1 LNHNV and CDR2 YYDKDF (reference sequence). The V end lost 0 bases, the J end lost 6 bases, and 8 bases lay between the germline ends. This CDR3 is built from 13 residues. A single record per CDR3 protein comes from TCRdb applying MiXCR to the RT-PCR reads. This table has 530,000 or so distinct CDR3 sequences, 11% to 15% appearing once. As for this clonotype: Antigen: not known.

This chain joins TRBV15 and TRBJ1-2; D perhaps matches TRBD1 (6 bases). The TCR sequence derives from a middle-aged man who received an inactivated influenza vaccine. The sequencing used PBMCs from blood, collected 11 to 12 days after vaccination. The CDR3 DNA is TGTGCCACCAGCAGAGAGCAGGGGAATGGCTACACCTTC. It encodes CATSREQGNGYTF.